A single sample is the source of the 20 T cell receptor beta chains below, sequenced in a study of blood T cell repertoires in COVID-19. This table comes from immunoSEQ multiplex PCR, and its TCRdb copy is limited to in-frame clones, with some not included. This sample has 240,000 or so clones; about 87% occur once, and the top ten carry 0.87%. Sequencing input: PBMCs or T cells enriched from blood (not recorded which). The receptors derive from a man aged 50 to 59 who had been exposed to COVID-19.

This chain links TRBV7-3 with TRBJ2-1, with D possibly matching TRBD1 (6 bases). Per germline, CDR1 SGHTA and CDR2 FQGTGA. V lost 3 bases and J 0 bases, leaving 12 bases between the germline ends. This CDR3 spans 16 amino acids. The CDR3, as DNA: TGTGCCAGCAGCTTCCCAGGGGCTAGCTCCTACAATGAGCAGTTCTTC. Its protein is CASSFPGASSYNEQFF.

For the CDR3, the DNA is TGTGCCAGCAGTTTGGAGGCAGGGGTTGGCTACACCTTC. The encoded protein is CASSLEAGVGYTF. This sequence joins TRBV28 and TRBJ1-2, with D maybe TRBD1 (6 bases). The V gene lost 3 bases and the J gene lost 7 bases, with 12 bases spanning the gap. Germline CDR1 and CDR2: MDHEN and SYDVKM. The CDR3 is 13 amino acids.

The J gene is TRBJ1-1, the V gene TRBV5-4; TRBD1 is a possible D gene (5 bases). V gave up 4 bases and J gave up 7 bases, with 14 bases separating them. CDR1 is SGHNT and CDR2 is YYREEE in the germline V gene (reference sequence). The length of the CDR3 is 13 residues. CDR3 DNA: TGTGCCAGCAGCCAAGGACACGTCGATGAAGCTTTCTTT. It translates to CASSQGHVDEAFF.

The V call is TRBV5-1, the J call TRBJ1-1; D unclear. The V end lost 0 bases, the J end lost 0 bases, and 6 bases lay between the germline ends. The CDR3 has 14 residues. Per germline, CDR1 SGHRS and CDR2 YFSETQ. CDR3 region: CASSLARMNTEAFF. CDR3 in DNA: TGCGCCAGCAGCTTGGCCAGGATGAACACTGAAGCTTTCTTT.

This chain links TRBV19 with TRBJ2-7; D is perhaps TRBD1 (6 bases). The CDR3 extends over 13 amino acids. Germline-derived CDR1 and CDR2 are LNHDA and SQIVND (reference sequence). The V end lost 5 bases, the J end lost 6 bases, and 14 bases lay between the germline ends. DNA of the CDR3: TGTGCCAGTAGTTCGCAACAGGGTGGCGAGCAGTACGTC. It is translated as CASSSQQGGEQYV.

V is TRBV24-1 and J is TRBJ2-1; TRBD2 matches 10 bases. Germline lookup yields CDR1 KGHDR and CDR2 SFDVKD. CDR3 size: 19 residues. V shed 3 bases and J 0 bases; nucleotides not matched to a gene: 10. This chain's CDR3 is CATSDPLGSSGSSYNEQFF. CDR3 DNA: TGTGCCACCAGTGATCCCCTGGGTTCTAGCGGGAGCTCCTACAATGAGCAGTTCTTC.

CDR3 loop: CASSYSTRDTEAFF. CDR3 nucleotides: TGTGCCAGCAGTTACTCTACCAGGGACACTGAAGCTTTCTTT. The chain carries TRBV6-5 and TRBJ1-1; D might be TRBD1 (5 bases). Per germline, CDR1 MNHEY and CDR2 SVGAGI. Trimming removed 0 bases from V and 3 bases from J, with 8 bases in between. There are 14 residues in the CDR3.

The chain is built from TRBV5-1 and TRBJ2-7; TRBD1 matches at 10 bases. CDR1 is SGHRS, CDR2 YFSETQ, per germline. Germline trimming cut 2 bases from V and 6 bases from J; bases unmatched to any gene: 5. CDR3 length: 14 residues. CDR3 DNA sequence: TGCGCCAGCAGCTTAGGGACAGGGGCTGGCGAGCAGTACTTC. Encoded protein: CASSLGTGAGEQYF.

J is TRBJ2-2 and V is TRBV11-1; weak D call: TRBD2 (6 bases). Germline V gives CDR1 SGHAT, CDR2 FQDESV (reference sequence). The CDR3 extends over 16 amino acids. Trimming stripped 5 bases from V and 0 bases from J, with 13 bases between. The CDR3 spells CASSRRRGTNTGELFF. Written as DNA, the CDR3 is TGTGCCAGCAGCCGGCGGCGGGGCACGAACACCGGGGAGCTGTTTTTT.

This chain links TRBV7-9 with TRBJ2-1; D uncertain. Germline CDR1 reads SEHNR; CDR2 reads FQNEAQ (reference sequence). Between the trimmed V and J ends, which lost 3 bases and 0 bases, there was a span of 3 bases. There are 13 residues in the CDR3. Written as DNA, the CDR3 is TGTGCCAGCAGCTTTAGCTCCTACAATGAGCAGTTCTTC. This translates into CASSFSSYNEQFF.

Comment on this clone: Additional DNA sequences in this sample encode the identical CDR3. This chain joins TRBV4-1 and TRBJ2-5, with D perhaps TRBD1 (6 bases). Trimming removed 0 bases from V and 2 bases from J, with 10 bases in between. CDR1 is MGHRA, CDR2 YSYEKL, per germline. The CDR3 consists of 15 residues. The CDR3 bases are TGCGCCAGCAGCCAAGACGACAGGCTTCAAGAGACCCAGTACTTC. This translates into CASSQDDRLQETQYF.

This chain uses TRBV9 with TRBJ1-2; D unresolved. Germline V CDR1 and CDR2: SGDLS, YYNGEE. The ends were cut back, 4 bases at V and 5 bases at J, with 12 bases in the middle. CDR3 size: 13 residues. DNA for the CDR3: TGTGCCAGCAGCTCTATTGCGAAATATGGCTACACCTTC. Translating gives CASSSIAKYGYTF.

Notes on this clone: The identical CDR3 is also encoded by other nucleotide sequences in the sample. V is TRBV5-1 and J is TRBJ2-1; TRBD2 matches 8 bases. Germline V gives CDR1 SGHRS, CDR2 YFSETQ. J gave up 4 bases and V 0 bases, and 3 bases lay outside the gene matches. The CDR3 totals 15 residues. The CDR3 DNA reads as TGCGCCAGCAGCTTGGCTAGCGGGTCTTACAATGAGCAGTTCTTC. It encodes CASSLASGSYNEQFF.

J is TRBJ1-3 and V is TRBV2; TRBD1 might be the D (5 bases). The V and J ends lost 2 bases and 0 bases respectively, with 17 bases between them. Germline CDR1 and CDR2: SNHLY and FYNNEI. CDR3 length: 18 amino acids. Here the CDR3 reads CASSERRQTPYSGNTIYF. CDR3 coding DNA: TGTGCCAGCAGTGAAAGGAGACAGACCCCATACTCTGGAAACACCATATATTTT.

The rearrangement links TRBV7-8 to TRBJ2-1; no definite D call. The germline V gene encodes CDR1 SGHVS and CDR2 FQNEAQ. Trimming removed 5 bases at V and 5 bases at J, with 13 bases between. This CDR3 contains 14 residues. The CDR3 nucleotides are TGTGCCAGCAGCCAAAACAGACCCAACAATGAGCAGTTCTTC. Protein sequence: CASSQNRPNNEQFF.

The chain has TRBV12-3 or TRBV12-4 and TRBJ2-5, with D tentatively TRBD1 (6 bases). Trimming shortened V by 5 bases and J by 1 base, and 8 bases separated the two germline ends. The CDR3 runs 13 residues. CDR3 nucleotide sequence: TGTGCCAGCAGTCGACAGGCCCAAGAGACCCAGTACTTC. It specifies CASSRQAQETQYF.

The chain joins TRBV5-1 to TRBJ1-6; tentative D call: TRBD1 (6 bases). V was clipped by 4 bases and J by 0 bases, with 11 bases between them. The CDR3 length is 16 residues. Germline lookup yields CDR1 SGHRS and CDR2 YFSETQ. This chain's CDR3 is CASSRDTSSYNSPLHF. CDR3 DNA: TGCGCCAGCAGCCGGGACACCAGCTCCTATAATTCACCCCTCCACTTT.

The rearrangement joins TRBV28 to TRBJ2-7, with TRBD2 matching 8 bases. This CDR3 has 17 residues. J gave up 5 bases and V 5 bases, and 17 bases lay outside the gene matches. In germline, CDR1 is MDHEN, CDR2 SYDVKM. CDR3 region: CASSRSGTRIALNEQYV. DNA for the CDR3: TGTGCCAGCAGTAGGTCCGGGACTAGAATCGCGCTCAACGAGCAGTACGTC.

This clone is a singleton in its sample. V gene TRBV5-4 combines with J gene TRBJ2-3; D uncertain. Germline assignment: CDR1 SGHNT and CDR2 YYREEE (reference sequence). This CDR3 is built from 15 residues. Between the trimmed V and J ends, which lost 0 bases and 0 bases, there was a span of 8 bases. CDR3: CASSLGLLSTDTQYF. The CDR3 DNA is TGTGCCAGCAGCTTGGGACTCCTTAGCACAGATACGCAGTATTTT. Full variable domain (missing parts from reference TRBV5-4 and TRBJ2-3): ETGVTQSPTHLIKTRGQQVTLRCSSQSGHNTVSWYQQALGQGPQFIFQYYREEENGRGNFPPRFSGLQFPNYSSELNVNALELDDSALYLCASSLGLLSTDTQYFGPGTRLTVL.

The chain recombines TRBV9 with TRBJ1-4; 8 bases are a match to TRBD1. The trim removed 4 bases at V and 1 base at J, leaving 6 bases unmatched. The CDR3 spans 16 residues. From germline, CDR1 is SGDLS and CDR2 YYNGEE. CDR3 sequence (DNA): TGTGCCAGCAGCCCTCGGACAGGGCTAACTAATGAAAAACTGTTTTTT. Protein product: CASSPRTGLTNEKLFF.